These 25 T cell receptor beta chains originate from one sample sequenced in a study of OX40 agonist ivuxolimab in advanced cancers. Clones were sequenced by immunoSEQ multiplex PCR, and TCRdb holds only the in-frame ones, with some missing. The table has roughly 76,000 clones, 84% seen once. The starting material was CD4+ or CD8+ T cells sorted from blood, obtained in a trial of the OX40 agonist ivuxolimab. The receptor source for this set is an adult with an advanced solid tumor such as melanoma, head and neck, liver or kidney cancer.

This clone is medium-sized (0.01 to 0.1%) by share. The rearrangement joins TRBV7-8 to TRBJ2-7, with D perhaps TRBD2 (7 bases). CDR1 is SGHVS and CDR2 is FQNEAQ in the germline V gene. Deletions cut 6 bases from V and 5 bases from J, with 14 bases between. The CDR3 has 13 amino acids. The CDR3 nucleotides read TGTGCCAGCAGTCGGGGGGCCTCTAACGAGCAGTACTTC. It specifies CASSRGASNEQYF.

This clone was observed a handful of times. This sample includes further DNA sequences coding for the same CDR3. The chain links TRBV6-5 to TRBJ1-2; TRBD1 agrees at 8 bases. Germline V gene lookup returns CDR1 MNHEY and CDR2 SVGAGI. The CDR3 loop spans 14 amino acids. V shed 5 bases and J 4 bases; nucleotides not matched to a gene: 6. CDR3 in amino acids: CASSRQGAGYGYTF. Here the CDR3 DNA reads TGTGCCAGCAGTCGCCAGGGGGCCGGCTATGGCTACACCTTC.

This clone occurred a few times. The rearrangement joins TRBV14 to TRBJ2-3; the D gene is possibly TRBD1 (6 bases). The CDR3 loop spans 18 amino acids. Trimming took 1 base from V and 0 from J, leaving 17 bases between them. From germline, CDR1 is SGHDN and CDR2 FVKESK. The CDR3 bases are TGTGCCAGCAGCCAAGGGGCCGGAAGACAGGCCAGCACAGATACGCAGTATTTT. This codes for CASSQGAGRQASTDTQYF.

J is TRBJ1-1 and V is TRBV18; unclear D gene. The CDR3 has 14 residues. Looked up from germline, CDR1 is KGHSH and CDR2 is LQKENI. V was trimmed by 6 bases and J by 7 bases, leaving 18 bases between them. The CDR3 coding sequence is TGTGCCAGCTCTGGCATGCAGGCCAATGGTGAAGCTTTCTTT. Protein: CASSGMQANGEAFF.

The J gene is TRBJ2-5, the V gene TRBV7-2; TRBD1 or TRBD2 may be the D gene (5 bases each). Germline CDR1 SGHTA, CDR2 FQGNSA. V was trimmed by 5 bases and J by 2 bases, leaving 12 bases between them. The CDR3 spans 14 residues. The chain's CDR3 is CASSARDQQETQYF. CDR3 bases: TGTGCCAGCAGCGCCAGGGACCAACAAGAGACCCAGTACTTC.

This chain uses TRBV15 with TRBJ2-1, with TRBD2 identical over 12 bases. The CDR3 length is 16 residues. Germline V lookup: CDR1 LNHNV, CDR2 YYDKDF (reference sequence). V gave up 0 bases and J gave up 9 bases; unmatched junction bases: 6. The CDR3 nucleotides read TGTGCCACCAGCAGAGATTGGGCTAGCGGGGGGGCTGAGCAGTTCTTC. Residues: CATSRDWASGGAEQFF.

The chain recombines TRBV11-3 with TRBJ1-2; 10 positions agree with TRBD1. The CDR3 runs 14 residues. V was pared by 5 bases and J by 8 bases, with 8 bases of the junction left unmatched. Looked up from germline, CDR1 is SGHNT and CDR2 is YENEEA. CDR3 sequence: CASSIWDRGSGYTF. The CDR3 DNA follows: TGTGCCAGCAGCATATGGGACAGGGGAAGCGGCTACACCTTC.

V usage is TRBV5-4 and J usage is TRBJ1-5; D ambiguous. Per the germline V gene, CDR1 is SGHNT and CDR2 is YYREEE (reference sequence). There are 12 residues in the CDR3. The V end was cut by 2 bases, the J end by 4 bases, with 4 bases between. The CDR3 here is CASSFGNQPQHF. Written as DNA, the CDR3 is TGTGCCAGCAGCTTCGGGAATCAGCCCCAGCATTTT.

A remark on this clone: A read error may produce the germline difference seen at one junction end. This chain links TRBV11-2 with TRBJ1-2, with TRBD1 matching 8 bases. Germline V CDR1 and CDR2: SGHAT, FQNNGV. CDR3 length equals 15 residues. The CDR3 bases are TGTGCCAGCAGCCTGACGACAGGGGCGAACTATGGCTGCACCTTC. It translates to CASSLTTGANYGCTF.

The V call is TRBV6-5, the J call TRBJ1-6; no clear D gene. CDR1 is MNHEY and CDR2 is SVGAGI in the germline V gene. V lost 6 bases and J lost 10, with 16 bases in between. The CDR3 sequence is 14 residues long. DNA for the CDR3: TGTGCCAGCAGCCCTGGAGAGGTTCACTCACCCCTCCACTTT. Translated, it gives CASSPGEVHSPLHF.

The chain links TRBV6-5 to TRBJ2-2; the D is unclear. The CDR3 sequence is 14 residues long. Germline values: CDR1 MNHEY, CDR2 SVGAGI. V was clipped by 4 bases and J by 0 bases, with 6 bases between them. The CDR3 DNA is TGTGCCAGCAGTTTAGTTACGAACACCGGGGAGCTGTTTTTT. Translated: CASSLVTNTGELFF.

The chain joins TRBV7-2 to TRBJ1-1, with D uncertain. With 3 bases removed from V and 1 base from J, the gap between germline ends came to 6 bases. Germline values: CDR1 SGHTA, CDR2 FQGNSA. The CDR3 contains 13 residues. This CDR3 reads CASSFRRNTEAFF. CDR3 sequence (DNA): TGTGCCAGCAGCTTTAGAAGGAACACTGAAGCTTTCTTT.

The chain uses TRBV25-1 and TRBJ1-3; D gene uncertain. Per germline, CDR1 MGHDK and CDR2 SYGVNS. CDR3 length: 16 amino acids. The V end was cut by 4 bases, the J end by 0 bases, with 13 bases between. The CDR3 DNA follows: TGTGCCAGCAGTGTGGGCAGGAGTCTCTCTGGAAACACCATATATTTT. Its protein is CASSVGRSLSGNTIYF. Full variable domain (rest looked up from reference TRBV25-1 and TRBJ1-3): EADIYQTPRYLVIGTGKKITLECSQTMGHDKMYWYQQDPGMELHLIHYSYGVNSTEKGDLSSESTVSRIRTEHFPLTLESARPSHTSQYLCASSVGRSLSGNTIYFGEGSWLTVV.

The chain carries TRBV18 and TRBJ2-2; perhaps D is TRBD1 or TRBD2 (5 bases each). The CDR3 runs to 16 residues. The V gene's germline CDR1 is KGHSH and CDR2 LQKENI. Trimming cost V 0 bases and J 0 bases, with 8 bases left between them. This CDR3 reads CASSPPVGANTGELFF. DNA of the CDR3: TGTGCCAGCTCACCACCGGTGGGGGCGAACACCGGGGAGCTGTTTTTT.

In its sample, this clone was seen a few times. The V call is TRBV28, the J call TRBJ1-5, with D maybe TRBD1 (5 bases). Germline V gene lookup returns CDR1 MDHEN and CDR2 SYDVKM. CDR3 length: 12 residues. Trimming took off 8 bases at V and 5 bases at J, with 10 bases between the two ends. The DNA of the CDR3 is TGTGCCAGCGAGGGGCAGTATCAGCCCCAGCATTTT. Its translation: CASEGQYQPQHF. Full variable domain (missing parts from reference TRBV28 and TRBJ1-5): DVKVTQSSRYLVKRTGEKVFLECVQDMDHENMFWYRQDPGLGLRLIYFSYDVKMKEKGDIPEGYSVSREKKERFSLILESASTNQTSMYLCASEGQYQPQHFGDGTRLSIL.

The chain combines TRBV7-8 with TRBJ1-2; D not resolved. Trimming took off 1 base at V and 8 bases at J, with 11 bases between the two ends. CDR3 length equals 13 residues. CDR1 SGHVS and CDR2 FQNEAQ come from the germline V gene. The CDR3 region has the DNA TGTGCCAGCAGCTTAGGGTGGCAAGGGGGCTACACCTTC. The encoded protein is CASSLGWQGGYTF.

V is TRBV5-1 and J is TRBJ1-2, with a possible D match to TRBD1 (5 bases). Germline lookup yields CDR1 SGHRS and CDR2 YFSETQ. This CDR3 has 15 residues. The ends were cut back, 0 bases at V and 7 bases at J, with 16 bases in the middle. The DNA for the CDR3 is TGCGCCAGCAGCTTGGAAGCACAAGGGGCCGGTGGCTACACCTTC. It codes for CASSLEAQGAGGYTF.

This chain uses TRBV7-9 with TRBJ1-1, with a weak D call TRBD1 (5 bases). Germline V gene data show CDR1 as SEHNR and CDR2 as FQNEAQ (reference sequence). The CDR3 totals 13 residues. The germline V and J ends were trimmed by 9 bases and 5 bases, with 16 bases remaining between them. The CDR3 sequence is CASLFGDGTEAFF. As DNA, the CDR3 is TGTGCCAGTCTTTTCGGGGACGGGACTGAAGCTTTCTTT. Filled out from reference TRBV7-9 and TRBJ1-1, the complete variable domain reads DTGVSQNPRHKITKRGQNVTFRCDPISEHNRLYWYRQTLGQGPEFLTYFQNEAQLEKSRLLSDRFSAERPKGSFSTLEIQRTEQGDSAMYLCASLFGDGTEAFFGQGTRLTVV.

Note on this clone: The same CDR3 is also encoded by other DNA sequences in this sample. V and J are TRBV7-2 and TRBJ2-7, with TRBD1 as a possible D gene (5 bases). V shed 1 base and J shed 4 bases, with 11 bases lying between them. Germline CDR1 is SGHTA and CDR2 is FQGNSA. The length of the CDR3 is 14 residues. CDR3 loop: CASSLVQGSYEQYF. For the CDR3, the DNA is TGTGCCAGCAGCTTAGTGCAGGGTTCTTACGAGCAGTACTTC. The variable domain in full, completed from reference TRBV7-2 and TRBJ2-7, reads GAGVSQSPSNKVTEKGKDVELRCDPISGHTALYWYRQSLGQGLEFLIYFQGNSAPDKSGLPSDRFSAERTGGSVSTLTIQRTQQEDSAVYLCASSLVQGSYEQYFGPGTRLTVT.

CDR3: CASSLSYEQYF. CDR3 DNA sequence: TGCGCCAGCAGCCTTTCCTACGAGCAGTACTTC. The chain has TRBV4-1 and TRBJ2-7; no firm D call. Germline V gene sequence: CDR1 MGHRA, CDR2 YSYEKL. The CDR3 spans 11 residues. V shed 4 bases and J shed 1 base, with 2 bases lying between them.

Here the CDR3 DNA reads TGTGCCAGCAGTAGCGGAGGGGAGGACTATGGCTACACCTTC. This codes for CASSSGGEDYGYTF. The chain couples TRBV6-5 to TRBJ1-2; possible D gene TRBD1, 5 bases. Germline CDR1 MNHEY, CDR2 SVGAGI. This CDR3 has 14 residues. V gave up 5 bases and J gave up 3 bases, with 13 bases separating them.

The chain links TRBV4-3 to TRBJ2-3, with 7 bases fitting TRBD2. V dropped 1 base and J dropped 3; count of bases not matched to a gene: 7. CDR3 size: 16 residues. Germline CDR1 reads LGHNA; CDR2 reads YSLEER. The CDR3 loop is CASSQGASGATDTQYF. DNA of the CDR3: TGCGCCAGCAGCCAAGGGGCCAGCGGGGCAACAGATACGCAGTATTTT.

This clone showed up just a few times. The V gene is TRBV4-2, the J gene TRBJ2-7; tentative D call: TRBD1 (7 bases). The V gene lost 5 bases and the J gene lost 4 bases, with 24 bases spanning the gap. The germline gives CDR1 LGHNA, CDR2 YNFKEQ. The CDR3 contains 17 residues. The CDR3 is CASSFNAGGQGRYEQYF. In nucleotides, the CDR3 is TGTGCCAGCAGCTTTAACGCAGGGGGGCAGGGGCGGTACGAGCAGTACTTC.

V is TRBV18 and J is TRBJ2-2, with D hard to call. Germline V lookup: CDR1 KGHSH, CDR2 LQKENI. The CDR3 length is 14 residues. V lost 2 bases, J lost 1 base, and 5 bases lay in between. CDR3 loop: CASSPGRNTGELFF. The CDR3 DNA reads TGTGCCAGCTCACCAGGGCGGAACACCGGGGAGCTGTTTTTT. The full variable domain, completed using reference TRBV18 and TRBJ2-2, is NAGVMQNPRHLVRRRGQEARLRCSPMKGHSHVYWYRQLPEEGLKFMVYLQKENIIDESGMPKERFSAEFPKEGPSILRIQQVVRGDSAAYFCASSPGRNTGELFFGEGSRLTVL.

V and J are TRBV7-2 and TRBJ2-4, with 9 bases identical to TRBD2. With 1 base clipped from V and 7 bases from J, the junction kept 5 bases outside the gene matches. Germline-derived CDR1 and CDR2 are SGHTA and FQGNSA. The CDR3 has 15 amino acids. CDR3 DNA sequence: TGTGCCAGCAGCTTAGGCGGGGGGGCCGGGAACATTCAGTACTTC. Translation: CASSLGGGAGNIQYF.